The rows below give T cell receptor beta chains drawn from one sample of a study of OX40 agonist ivuxolimab in advanced cancers. Sequencing was performed with immunoSEQ multiplex PCR; in TCRdb, only in-frame clones are kept and a portion is missing. The sample yields over 45,000 clones, 80% seen once. The sequences come from CD4+ or CD8+ T cells sorted from blood, collected in a trial of the OX40 agonist ivuxolimab. These receptor sequences come from an adult with an advanced solid tumor such as melanoma, head and neck, liver or kidney cancer. The CDR3 runs from the conserved cysteine through the conserved F or W. The order of the fields is D gene, clone size, V gene, CDR3 length, J gene, CDR3 protein, CDR3 DNA. A D gene is named only where the DNA matches it firmly. The size of a clone is reported for some rows only, either as once, few or many, or as a class for expanded clones.

d_gene: -; abundance: once; v_gene: TRBV11-2; len: 13; j_gene: TRBJ2-7; CDR3aa: CVSSWAGSYEQYF; CDR3nt: TGTGTCAGCAGCTGGGCGGGTTCCTACGAGCAGTACTTC
d_gene: -; abundance: once; v_gene: TRBV9; len: 15; j_gene: TRBJ2-6; CDR3aa: CASSVARGGANVLTF; CDR3nt: TGTGCCAGCAGCGTAGCTAGGGGTGGGGCCAACGTCCTGACTTTC
d_gene: TRBD1; abundance: -; v_gene: TRBV2; len: 15; j_gene: TRBJ1-1; CDR3aa: CASSEGGQGGTEAFF; CDR3nt: TGTGCCAGCAGTGAAGGGGGACAGGGAGGAACTGAAGCTTTCTTT
d_gene: -; abundance: -; v_gene: TRBV4-3; len: 14; j_gene: TRBJ1-4; CDR3aa: CASSHLRENEKLFF; CDR3nt: TGCGCCAGCAGCCACCTCCGGGAGAATGAAAAACTGTTTTTT
d_gene: -; abundance: -; v_gene: TRBV21-1; len: 15; j_gene: TRBJ2-7; CDR3aa: CASSKTSKRLYEQYF; CDR3nt: TGTGCCAGCAGCAAAACTAGCAAGAGGCTTTACGAGCAGTACTTC
d_gene: TRBD1; abundance: -; v_gene: TRBV7-8; len: 16; j_gene: TRBJ2-1; CDR3aa: CASSSRDRGFSNEQFF; CDR3nt: TGTGCCAGCAGCTCCCGGGACAGGGGTTTCTCCAATGAGCAGTTCTTC
d_gene: TRBD1; abundance: -; v_gene: TRBV7-8; len: 15; j_gene: TRBJ1-1; CDR3aa: CASRSQGALNTEAFF; CDR3nt: TGTGCCAGCAGGTCCCAGGGGGCTTTGAACACTGAAGCTTTCTTT
d_gene: TRBD1; abundance: -; v_gene: TRBV9; len: 16; j_gene: TRBJ1-2; CDR3aa: CASSLAVGTAPYGYTF; CDR3nt: TGTGCCAGCAGCCTAGCTGTGGGGACAGCGCCTTATGGCTACACCTTC
d_gene: -; abundance: -; v_gene: TRBV18; len: 13; j_gene: TRBJ1-5; CDR3aa: CASSPGVNQPQHF; CDR3nt: TGTGCCAGCTCACCAGGCGTCAATCAGCCCCAGCATTTT
d_gene: -; abundance: -; v_gene: TRBV18; len: 15; j_gene: TRBJ1-1; CDR3aa: CASSPRGSGNTEAFF; CDR3nt: TGTGCCAGCTCACCACGAGGGTCGGGGAACACTGAAGCTTTCTTT
d_gene: TRBD2; abundance: -; v_gene: TRBV15; len: 17; j_gene: TRBJ2-1; CDR3aa: CATSTPRGLAGTNEQFF; CDR3nt: TGTGCCACCAGCACCCCGAGGGGACTAGCGGGGACCAATGAGCAGTTCTTC
d_gene: TRBD2; abundance: -; v_gene: TRBV5-4; len: 16; j_gene: TRBJ2-3; CDR3aa: CASSPRTSGSADTQYF; CDR3nt: TGTGCCAGCAGCCCACGGACTAGCGGGAGCGCAGATACGCAGTATTTT
d_gene: TRBD1; abundance: few; v_gene: TRBV5-1; len: 14; j_gene: TRBJ1-1; CDR3aa: CASGLTGRNTEAFF; CDR3nt: TGCGCCAGCGGCCTGACAGGGCGGAACACTGAAGCTTTCTTT
d_gene: -; abundance: -; v_gene: TRBV11-2; len: 15; j_gene: TRBJ2-3; CDR3aa: CASSLQRHPTDTQYF; CDR3nt: TGTGCCAGCAGCTTACAGAGACACCCCACAGATACGCAGTATTTT
d_gene: -; abundance: -; v_gene: TRBV28; len: 12; j_gene: TRBJ2-1; CDR3aa: CASRVTHLEQFF; CDR3nt: TGTGCCAGCAGAGTAACCCATTTGGAGCAGTTCTTC
d_gene: -; abundance: -; v_gene: TRBV19; len: 14; j_gene: TRBJ2-7; CDR3aa: CASSIRNSGNEQYF; CDR3nt: TGTGCCAGTAGTATAAGGAATTCGGGGAACGAGCAGTACTTC
d_gene: -; abundance: -; v_gene: TRBV29-1; len: 12; j_gene: TRBJ2-1; CDR3aa: CSVDGGTNEQFF; CDR3nt: TGCAGCGTTGACGGAGGGACCAATGAGCAGTTCTTC
d_gene: TRBD2; abundance: -; v_gene: TRBV5-1; len: 13; j_gene: TRBJ2-7; CDR3aa: CASSPGGSYEQYF; CDR3nt: TGCGCCAGCAGCCCGGGGGGCTCCTACGAGCAGTACTTC
d_gene: -; abundance: -; v_gene: TRBV19; len: 14; j_gene: TRBJ2-2; CDR3aa: CASRKPAGTGELFF; CDR3nt: TGTGCCAGTAGAAAACCGGCGGGGACCGGGGAGCTGTTTTTT
d_gene: -; abundance: -; v_gene: TRBV6-1; len: 13; j_gene: TRBJ1-2; CDR3aa: CASTQGQIYGYTF; CDR3nt: TGTGCCAGCACCCAGGGGCAGATATATGGCTACACCTTC
d_gene: -; abundance: -; v_gene: TRBV2; len: 13; j_gene: TRBJ1-1; CDR3aa: CASSLRWGTEAFF; CDR3nt: TGTGCCAGCAGTCTGAGGTGGGGCACTGAAGCTTTCTTT
d_gene: -; abundance: -; v_gene: TRBV9; len: 14; j_gene: TRBJ1-5; CDR3aa: CASSVGAENQPQHF; CDR3nt: TGTGCCAGCAGCGTAGGGGCAGAGAATCAGCCCCAGCATTTT
d_gene: -; abundance: -; v_gene: TRBV7-2; len: 13; j_gene: TRBJ1-5; CDR3aa: CASSFKGGQPQHF; CDR3nt: TGTGCCAGCAGCTTCAAGGGAGGTCAGCCCCAGCATTTT
d_gene: -; abundance: few; v_gene: TRBV7-2; len: 15; j_gene: TRBJ1-6; CDR3aa: CASSSRQVSNSPLHF; CDR3nt: TGTGCCAGCAGCTCCAGACAGGTTTCTAATTCACCCCTCCACTTT
d_gene: -; abundance: -; v_gene: TRBV9; len: 14; j_gene: TRBJ2-5; CDR3aa: CASSGGPQRETQYF; CDR3nt: TGTGCCAGCAGCGGAGGACCTCAACGGGAGACCCAGTACTTC
d_gene: -; abundance: -; v_gene: TRBV6-1; len: 14; j_gene: TRBJ1-4; CDR3aa: CASSEVGRFGNLFF; CDR3nt: TGTGCCAGCAGTGAAGTCGGGCGCTTTGGAAACCTGTTTTTT
d_gene: -; abundance: -; v_gene: TRBV19; len: 15; j_gene: TRBJ2-3; CDR3aa: CASRLQGTSTDTQYF; CDR3nt: TGTGCCAGTAGGTTACAGGGGACTAGCACAGATACGCAGTATTTT
d_gene: -; abundance: -; v_gene: TRBV11-3; len: 16; j_gene: TRBJ2-3; CDR3aa: CASSPYFSGTSDTQYF; CDR3nt: TGTGCCAGCAGCCCTTATTTTTCCGGAACCTCGGATACGCAGTATTTT
d_gene: -; abundance: -; v_gene: TRBV7-2; len: 13; j_gene: TRBJ2-7; CDR3aa: CASSPTGGVEQYF; CDR3nt: TGTGCCAGCAGCCCCACCGGGGGAGTCGAGCAGTACTTC
d_gene: -; abundance: -; v_gene: TRBV11-2; len: 19; j_gene: TRBJ2-2; CDR3aa: CASSSRKRNVQTNTGELFF; CDR3nt: TGTGCCAGCAGCTCCAGGAAGAGAAATGTTCAAACTAACACCGGGGAGCTGTTTTTT
d_gene: -; abundance: -; v_gene: TRBV6-1; len: 15; j_gene: TRBJ1-3; CDR3aa: CASSAPTVSGNTIYF; CDR3nt: TGTGCCAGCAGCGCACCGACAGTCTCTGGAAACACCATATATTTT
d_gene: TRBD1; abundance: -; v_gene: TRBV5-4; len: 17; j_gene: TRBJ2-6; CDR3aa: CASRSDRGGSGANVLTF; CDR3nt: TGTGCCAGCCGATCGGACAGGGGTGGCTCTGGGGCCAACGTCCTGACTTTC
d_gene: TRBD1; abundance: -; v_gene: TRBV7-9; len: 14; j_gene: TRBJ1-1; CDR3aa: CASRPTGVDTEAFF; CDR3nt: TGTGCCAGCAGACCTACAGGGGTTGACACTGAAGCTTTCTTT
d_gene: TRBD2; abundance: -; v_gene: TRBV6-5; len: 14; j_gene: TRBJ2-7; CDR3aa: CASSLAGGTYEQYF; CDR3nt: TGTGCCAGCAGTTTAGCGGGGGGCACCTACGAGCAGTACTTC
d_gene: -; abundance: few; v_gene: TRBV11-3; len: 13; j_gene: TRBJ2-2; CDR3aa: CASSLDRTGELFF; CDR3nt: TGTGCCAGCAGCTTAGACCGCACCGGGGAGCTGTTTTTT
d_gene: -; abundance: -; v_gene: TRBV6-5; len: 13; j_gene: TRBJ2-3; CDR3aa: CASSPNGADTQYF; CDR3nt: TGTGCCAGCAGTCCCAACGGGGCAGATACGCAGTATTTT
d_gene: -; abundance: few; v_gene: TRBV29-1; len: 15; j_gene: TRBJ2-3; CDR3aa: CSVEAGAATTDTQYF; CDR3nt: TGCAGCGTTGAAGCAGGGGCAGCTACCACAGATACGCAGTATTTT
d_gene: -; abundance: -; v_gene: TRBV18; len: 15; j_gene: TRBJ2-1; CDR3aa: CASSPPGSSYNEQFF; CDR3nt: TGTGCCAGCTCACCACCGGGAAGCTCCTACAATGAGCAGTTCTTC
d_gene: -; abundance: -; v_gene: TRBV4-1; len: 14; j_gene: TRBJ1-2; CDR3aa: CASSQDRAPYGYTF; CDR3nt: TGCGCCAGCAGCCAAGATCGAGCTCCCTATGGCTACACCTTC
d_gene: TRBD1; abundance: -; v_gene: TRBV18; len: 16; j_gene: TRBJ1-5; CDR3aa: CASSPQGAGYNQPQHF; CDR3nt: TGTGCCAGCTCACCACAGGGGGCTGGGTACAATCAGCCCCAGCATTTT
d_gene: TRBD2; abundance: -; v_gene: TRBV11-2; len: 14; j_gene: TRBJ2-5; CDR3aa: CASSSGLAGETQYF; CDR3nt: TGTGCCAGCAGCTCTGGACTAGCGGGAGAGACCCAGTACTTC
d_gene: TRBD1; abundance: few; v_gene: TRBV4-3; len: 16; j_gene: TRBJ1-2; CDR3aa: CASSQDLLQGAWGYTF; CDR3nt: TGCGCCAGCAGCCAAGATCTTCTACAGGGGGCGTGGGGCTACACCTTC
d_gene: TRBD1; abundance: -; v_gene: TRBV6-1; len: 11; j_gene: TRBJ2-1; CDR3aa: CAGQGVDEQFF; CDR3nt: TGTGCCGGACAGGGGGTCGATGAGCAGTTCTTC
d_gene: -; abundance: -; v_gene: TRBV19; len: 13; j_gene: TRBJ2-3; CDR3aa: CASVIAGTDTQYF; CDR3nt: TGTGCCAGTGTCATTGCAGGGACAGATACGCAGTATTTT
d_gene: -; abundance: -; v_gene: TRBV29-1; len: 12; j_gene: TRBJ1-1; CDR3aa: CSGGQPNTEAFF; CDR3nt: TGCAGCGGGGGACAACCGAACACTGAAGCTTTCTTT
d_gene: -; abundance: -; v_gene: TRBV10-2; len: 19; j_gene: TRBJ2-3; CDR3aa: CASSDGGRGTKRGTDTQYF; CDR3nt: TGCGCCAGCAGTGACGGGGGGCGCGGGACTAAACGGGGCACAGATACGCAGTATTTT
d_gene: TRBD1; abundance: once; v_gene: TRBV19; len: 15; j_gene: TRBJ1-2; CDR3aa: CASSRGDSLVRGYTF; CDR3nt: TGTGCCAGTAGTAGAGGGGACAGCCTTGTCCGTGGCTACACCTTC
d_gene: -; abundance: -; v_gene: TRBV6-5; len: 16; j_gene: TRBJ1-3; CDR3aa: CASSYSGGDSGNTIYF; CDR3nt: TGTGCCAGCAGTTACTCGGGGGGAGATTCTGGAAACACCATATATTTT
d_gene: -; abundance: -; v_gene: TRBV5-6; len: 15; j_gene: TRBJ2-5; CDR3aa: CASSTTGRLSETQYF; CDR3nt: TGTGCCAGCAGCACCACAGGGAGACTGTCGGAGACCCAGTACTTC
d_gene: TRBD2; abundance: -; v_gene: TRBV7-3; len: 16; j_gene: TRBJ2-2; CDR3aa: CASSPQTSPAWGELFF; CDR3nt: TGTGCCAGCAGTCCACAGACTAGCCCCGCTTGGGGGGAGCTGTTTTTT
d_gene: -; abundance: -; v_gene: TRBV6-1; len: 13; j_gene: TRBJ2-2; CDR3aa: CASSVGATGELFF; CDR3nt: TGTGCCAGCAGTGTGGGGGCAACCGGGGAGCTGTTTTTT